The 27 T cell receptor beta chains below all came from one sample that was sequenced in a study of shared T cell receptors in the human thymus. Assay: immunoSEQ multiplex PCR; the TCRdb copy retains only in-frame clones and omits some. The sample yields 700,000 or so clones, 70% to 90% seen once. These data also formed part of another study, on human thymus T cells.

The sample comprised thymocytes. The origin of the receptors is a girl under three years old with a congenital heart defect.

This clone showed up just once. The CDR3 reads CASSLSGHQQGRLAKNIQYF. The CDR3 nucleotides read TGCGCCAGCAGCTTGAGTGGTCACCAACAGGGCCGCCTAGCCAAAAACATTCAGTACTTC. This chain uses TRBV5-1 with TRBJ2-4; D is perhaps TRBD1 (6 bases). V was shortened by 1 base and J by 0 bases, with 23 bases between the two germline ends. Germline V gives CDR1 SGHRS, CDR2 YFSETQ. The CDR3 totals 20 residues.

The rearrangement links TRBV5-5 to TRBJ1-5; 7 positions agree with TRBD1. CDR1 is SGHKS and CDR2 is YYEKEE in the germline V gene (reference sequence). V lost 0 bases, J lost 6 bases, and 3 bases stayed unmatched. CDR3 length: 14 residues. The CDR3 nucleotides read TGTGCCAGCAGCTTGGCAGGGGGAAGTCAGCCCCAGCATTTT. This sequence encodes CASSLAGGSQPQHF.

The genes are TRBV2 and TRBJ2-7; 8 positions agree with TRBD1. CDR3 length: 13 residues. J lost 3 bases, V lost 10 bases, and 8 bases had no gene match. Germline CDR1 SNHLY, CDR2 FYNNEI. In nucleotides, the CDR3 is TGTGCCACCTCACAGGGGGGCGTCTACGAGCAGTACTTC. Residues: CATSQGGVYEQYF.

The J gene is TRBJ2-7, the V gene TRBV5-5; no clear D gene. CDR3 length: 13 amino acids. V gave up 2 bases and J gave up 3 bases, with 9 bases separating them. CDR1 is SGHKS, CDR2 YYEKEE, per germline (reference sequence). The CDR3: CASSFFGVYEQYF. CDR3 DNA: TGTGCCAGCAGCTTTTTCGGTGTCTACGAGCAGTACTTC.

This chain joins TRBV2 and TRBJ2-3, with D tentatively TRBD2 (5 bases). This CDR3 is built from 15 residues. The V gene lost 6 bases and the J gene lost 1 base, with 14 bases spanning the gap. Germline lookup yields CDR1 SNHLY and CDR2 FYNNEI. CDR3 protein: CASSLASHGTDTQYF. In DNA form, the CDR3 reads TGTGCCAGCAGCCTAGCTAGCCACGGCACAGATACGCAGTATTTT. Full variable domain (outside the CDR3, taken from reference TRBV2 and TRBJ2-3): EPEVTQTPSHQVTQMGQEVILRCVPISNHLYFYWYRQILGQKVEFLVSFYNNEISEKSEIFDDQFSVERPDGSNFTLKIRSTKLEDSAMYFCASSLASHGTDTQYFGPGTRLTVL.

The V gene is TRBV5-1, the J gene TRBJ2-3; D not certain. The CDR3 sequence is 14 residues long. The germline V and J ends were trimmed by 4 bases and 9 bases, with 18 bases remaining between them. Looked up from germline, CDR1 is SGHRS and CDR2 is YFSETQ. Here the CDR3 DNA reads TGCGCCAGCAGCGATGAGCTAGTGGTCCAGACGCAGTATTTT. Translated, it gives CASSDELVVQTQYF.

Here the CDR3 reads CAISESLGEDWQYF. The CDR3 DNA reads TGTGCCATCAGTGAGTCGTTAGGGGAGGATTGGCAGTACTTC. This chain joins TRBV10-3 and TRBJ2-5; a weak D match, TRBD2 (6 bases). This CDR3 is built from 14 residues. The V and J ends lost 0 bases and 11 bases respectively, with 16 bases between them. Germline-derived CDR1 and CDR2 are ENHRY and SYGVKD.

The chain links TRBV4-1 to TRBJ1-4; 10 positions agree with TRBD1. Germline V gene sequence: CDR1 MGHRA, CDR2 YSYEKL. The V and J ends lost 0 bases and 4 bases, in that order; junction bases with no gene match: 8. The length of the CDR3 is 18 residues. CDR3 sequence reads: CASSQEGDRGLLNEKLFF. For the CDR3, the DNA is TGCGCCAGCAGCCAAGAGGGGGACAGGGGACTCCTTAATGAAAAACTGTTTTTT.

J is TRBJ2-5 and V is TRBV6-1; 7 bases map to TRBD2. The CDR3 runs to 15 residues. The V gene's germline CDR1 is MNHNS and CDR2 SASEGT. V lost 6 bases, J lost 2 bases, and 9 bases stayed unmatched. CDR3 loop: CASRVVAGMQETQYF. The DNA of the CDR3 is TGTGCCAGCAGGGTGGTAGCGGGCATGCAAGAGACCCAGTACTTC.

V usage is TRBV14 and J usage is TRBJ1-2; TRBD1 matches at 8 bases. CDR3 length equals 16 residues. Germline CDR1 reads SGHDN; CDR2 reads FVKESK. V was pared by 1 base and J by 3 bases, with 7 bases of the junction left unmatched. The CDR3 nucleotides read TGTGCCAGCAGCCAAGTCTCAGGGGGCGTCGACTATGGCTACACCTTC. Translating it yields CASSQVSGGVDYGYTF.

The rearrangement links TRBV4-1 to TRBJ2-1, with D possibly TRBD1 on 6 matching bases. Germline V gene sequence: CDR1 MGHRA, CDR2 YSYEKL. The V and J ends lost 0 bases and 0 bases respectively, with 15 bases between them. CDR3 length: 18 amino acids. This CDR3 reads CASSQDEGGPSSYNEQFF. As DNA, the CDR3 is TGCGCCAGCAGCCAAGATGAAGGGGGACCTAGCTCCTACAATGAGCAGTTCTTC.

V is TRBV5-1 and J is TRBJ2-1; D is perhaps TRBD2 (5 bases). V lost 3 bases and J lost 8, with 9 bases in between. The CDR3 is 12 residues long. Germline V CDR1 and CDR2: SGHRS, YFSETQ. The CDR3 spells CASSSYGDEQFF. CDR3 in DNA: TGCGCCAGCAGCTCGTACGGGGATGAGCAGTTCTTC.

This clone was seen only once. The chain couples TRBV2 to TRBJ2-7, with TRBD2 as a possible D gene (7 bases). Looked up from germline, CDR1 is SNHLY and CDR2 is FYNNEI. The CDR3 loop spans 14 amino acids. Trimming pared 6 bases from V and 5 bases from J, leaving 17 bases between. This chain's CDR3 is CASRGAGGGDEQYF. The CDR3 DNA reads as TGTGCCAGCAGAGGGGCCGGCGGGGGCGACGAGCAGTACTTC.

This chain links TRBV6-5 with TRBJ1-6; a weak D match, TRBD1 (5 bases). The germline V gene encodes CDR1 MNHEY and CDR2 SVGAGI. Trimming took 8 bases from V and 7 from J, leaving 12 bases between them. The CDR3 consists of 13 residues. CDR3 bases: TGTGCCAGCGCGTTTAGGGGAAATTCACCCCTCCACTTT. It codes for CASAFRGNSPLHF.

V gene TRBV9 combines with J gene TRBJ1-4; tentative D call: TRBD1 (6 bases). The germline gives CDR1 SGDLS, CDR2 YYNGEE. V lost 2 bases and J lost 3, with 11 bases in between. The CDR3 has 15 amino acids. The CDR3 DNA sequence: TGTGCCAGCAGCGTTCAACAGGGCCCTAATGAAAAACTGTTTTTT. It yields the protein CASSVQQGPNEKLFF. The variable domain in full, completed from reference TRBV9 and TRBJ1-4, reads DSGVTQTPKHLITATGQRVTLRCSPRSGDLSVYWYQQSLDQGLQFLIQYYNGEERAKGNILERFSAQQFPDLHSELNLSSLELGDSALYFCASSVQQGPNEKLFFGSGTQLSVL.

The DNA of the CDR3 is TGTGCCAGCAGTGACGGAGACAATGAGCAGTTCTTC. It specifies CASSDGDNEQFF. The rearrangement uses TRBV6-4 and TRBJ2-1; no clear D gene. CDR1 is MRHNA, CDR2 SNTAGT, per germline. This CDR3 has 12 residues. V was pared by 2 bases and J by 5 bases, with 4 bases between.

As for this clone: Other DNA sequences within the sample encode an identical CDR3. The chain couples TRBV27 to TRBJ2-3; D gene unclear. V lost 3 bases, J lost 0 bases, and 4 bases lay in between. The CDR3 length is 13 residues. Germline V gene data show CDR1 as MNHEY and CDR2 as SMNVEV (reference sequence). The CDR3 DNA follows: TGTGCCAGCAGTTTTCCAAGCACAGATACGCAGTATTTT. As protein: CASSFPSTDTQYF.

The chain employs TRBV7-3 and TRBJ2-7, with 12 positions matching TRBD2. This CDR3 contains 16 residues. The germline CDR1 and CDR2 sequences are SGHTA and FQGTGA. Trimming at V came to 5 bases and at J to 5 bases, leaving 10 bases not matched to a gene. The CDR3 sequence: CASSPSSGGASHEQYF. The CDR3 bases are TGTGCCAGCAGCCCCTCTAGCGGGGGGGCAAGTCACGAGCAGTACTTC.

V gene TRBV10-3 combines with J gene TRBJ2-7; D gene ambiguous. CDR3 length equals 14 residues. The germline V gene encodes CDR1 ENHRY and CDR2 SYGVKD. Trimming left V 4 bases short and J 0 bases short, with 10 bases between. This chain's CDR3 is CAISAPHLSYEQYF. CDR3 DNA: TGTGCCATCAGTGCCCCACACCTCTCCTACGAGCAGTACTTC.

The chain uses TRBV2 and TRBJ1-1; 8 nucleotides match TRBD1. The CDR3 totals 16 residues. CDR1 SNHLY and CDR2 FYNNEI come from the germline V gene. The ends lost 1 base at V and 3 bases at J; junction bases unmatched: 7. CDR3 nucleotides: TGTGCCAGCAGTGAAGGGACGGGACAGGCGTACACTGAAGCTTTCTTT. This translates into CASSEGTGQAYTEAFF. Full variable domain (missing parts from reference TRBV2 and TRBJ1-1): EPEVTQTPSHQVTQMGQEVILRCVPISNHLYFYWYRQILGQKVEFLVSFYNNEISEKSEIFDDQFSVERPDGSNFTLKIRSTKLEDSAMYFCASSEGTGQAYTEAFFGQGTRLTVV.

This clone turned up a few times. This chain links TRBV5-6 with TRBJ2-2; 14 bases map to TRBD2. V was pared by 6 bases and J by 4 bases, with 11 bases of the junction left unmatched. From germline, CDR1 is SGHDT and CDR2 YYEEEE. The CDR3 spans 18 residues. CDR3 sequence reads: CASTQRTSGGPGTGELFF. The CDR3 DNA reads as TGTGCCAGCACTCAACGGACTAGCGGGGGGCCGGGCACCGGGGAGCTGTTTTTT.

The V gene is TRBV10-3, the J gene TRBJ1-1, with unresolved D. Deletions cut 10 bases from V and 2 bases from J, with 20 bases between. Germline V CDR1 and CDR2: ENHRY, SYGVKD. The CDR3 length is 15 residues. CDR3 in DNA: TGTGCCACCGCAGCGAAAGAGAATTCCAACACTGAAGCTTTCTTT. Encoded protein: CATAAKENSNTEAFF.

The genes are TRBV4-3 and TRBJ2-3; 9 bases line up with TRBD1. Unmatched junction bases numbered 11, after V lost 1 base and J lost 0 bases. Germline loops: CDR1 LGHNA, CDR2 YSLEER. The length of the CDR3 is 19 residues. CDR3 nucleotide sequence: TGCGCCAGCAGCCAAGGCGCTGTGGGGACAGGGTATAGCACAGATACGCAGTATTTT. It translates to CASSQGAVGTGYSTDTQYF.

The rearrangement links TRBV28 to TRBJ1-1; weak D call: TRBD1 (5 bases). The CDR3 totals 16 residues. CDR1 is MDHEN and CDR2 is SYDVKM in the germline V gene. V lost 6 bases and J 3 bases, leaving 20 bases between the germline ends. The DNA of the CDR3 is TGTGCCAGCAGAGCCCGACTCAGGGCGTTGGACACTGAAGCTTTCTTT. It encodes CASRARLRALDTEAFF.

The gene calls are TRBV10-3 and TRBJ1-2; D perhaps matches TRBD1 (6 bases). The V end was cut by 6 bases, the J end by 8 bases, with 13 bases between. Germline assignment: CDR1 ENHRY and CDR2 SYGVKD. The CDR3 totals 12 residues. The CDR3 protein is CAISHRVGGYTF. CDR3 nucleotide sequence: TGTGCCATCAGCCACAGGGTTGGAGGCTACACCTTC.

The gene calls are TRBV4-1 and TRBJ1-2; no clear D. CDR1 and CDR2 from the germline V gene are MGHRA and YSYEKL. The V end was cut by 2 bases, the J end by 7 bases, with 14 bases between. This CDR3 is 14 amino acids long. DNA of the CDR3: TGCGCCAGCAGCCAACGTATGGAAACGGGTGGCTACACCTTC. Protein product: CASSQRMETGGYTF.

This clone is a singleton in its sample. J is TRBJ2-3 and V is TRBV28; 8 nucleotides agree with TRBD1. V gave up 2 bases and J gave up 11 bases; unmatched junction bases: 12. CDR1 and CDR2 from the germline V gene are MDHEN and SYDVKM. The CDR3 extends over 15 amino acids. The CDR3 region has the DNA TGTGCCAGCAGTTTACTTCGATTCGCGGGACAGGTGCAGTATTTT. Translated, it gives CASSLLRFAGQVQYF.